One sample yielded the 32 T cell receptor beta chains listed below, sequenced in a study of cytotoxic CD8 clonotypes in ibrutinib-treated CLL. Sequenced by immunoSEQ multiplex PCR; TCRdb stores in-frame clones only, minus some. The sample carries about 160,000 clones, roughly four fifths recorded once. The source was PBMCs, collected after 12 months of ibrutinib treatment. The receptors here all came from a human donor with chronic lymphocytic leukemia.

V gene TRBV7-8 combines with J gene TRBJ1-5, with D possibly TRBD1 on 6 matching bases. CDR1 is SGHVS and CDR2 is FQNEAQ in the germline V gene. The CDR3 is 15 amino acids. Trimming stripped 0 bases from V and 4 bases from J, with 10 bases between. This CDR3 reads CASSLAGAGNQPQHF. In DNA, the CDR3 is TGTGCCAGCAGCTTAGCGGGGGCAGGGAATCAGCCCCAGCATTTT.

The genes are TRBV28 and TRBJ1-5; perhaps TRBD1 as D (5 bases). Trimming removed 2 bases at V and 0 bases at J, with 8 bases between. CDR1 is MDHEN and CDR2 is SYDVKM in the germline V gene. The CDR3 runs to 15 residues. In nucleotides, the CDR3 is TGTGCCAGCAGTTTAAGCGGGGGTAGCAATCAGCCCCAGCATTTT. It codes for CASSLSGGSNQPQHF.

The rearrangement links TRBV19 to TRBJ1-6, with a possible D match to TRBD1 (6 bases). Trimming shortened V by 5 bases and J by 6 bases, and 17 bases separated the two germline ends. CDR1 and CDR2 (germline): LNHDA, SQIVND (reference sequence). The CDR3 runs 16 residues. CDR3 loop: CASSGRRDNLNSPLHF. The CDR3, as DNA: TGTGCCAGTAGTGGACGACGGGACAATCTTAATTCACCCCTCCACTTT.

This clone was picked up a small number of times. The V gene is TRBV18, the J gene TRBJ1-4; D uncertain. V shed 0 bases and J shed 4 bases, with 9 bases lying between them. From germline, CDR1 is KGHSH and CDR2 LQKENI. This CDR3 has 15 residues. Written as DNA, the CDR3 is TGTGCCAGCTCACCACCGAGTCTATTTAATGAAAAACTGTTTTTT. Amino acid sequence: CASSPPSLFNEKLFF.

The chain links TRBV9 to TRBJ2-3, with D tentatively TRBD1 (6 bases). Deletions cut 5 bases from V and 2 bases from J, with 9 bases between. Germline values: CDR1 SGDLS, CDR2 YYNGEE. The CDR3 runs 13 residues. The CDR3 nucleotides are TGTGCCAGCAGTCGACAGGACACAGATACGCAGTATTTT. This translates into CASSRQDTDTQYF. The full variable domain, completed using reference TRBV9 and TRBJ2-3, is DSGVTQTPKHLITATGQRVTLRCSPRSGDLSVYWYQQSLDQGLQFLIQYYNGEERAKGNILERFSAQQFPDLHSELNLSSLELGDSALYFCASSRQDTDTQYFGPGTRLTVL.

V and J are TRBV5-1 and TRBJ2-5, with D perhaps TRBD2 (5 bases). Per germline, CDR1 SGHRS and CDR2 YFSETQ. CDR3 length: 13 residues. V lost 4 bases and J 2 bases, leaving 9 bases between the germline ends. The CDR3 bases are TGCGCCAGCAGCACACCGGGACAAGAGACCCAGTACTTC. Amino acids: CASSTPGQETQYF. Full variable domain (outside the CDR3, taken from reference TRBV5-1 and TRBJ2-5): KAGVTQTPRYLIKTRGQQVTLSCSPISGHRSVSWYQQTPGQGLQFLFEYFSETQRNKGNFPGRFSGRQFSNSRSEMNVSTLELGDSALYLCASSTPGQETQYFGPGTRLLVL.

The J gene is TRBJ2-7, the V gene TRBV6-1, with D perhaps TRBD2 (5 bases). The CDR3 totals 13 residues. Germline values: CDR1 MNHNS, CDR2 SASEGT. V was cut by 0 bases and J by 6 bases, with 9 bases left in between. CDR3 sequence: CASSEARAFEQYF. The CDR3 DNA sequence: TGTGCCAGCAGTGAAGCGCGGGCTTTCGAGCAGTACTTC.

The gene calls are TRBV4-3 and TRBJ2-1; 9 nucleotides align to TRBD2. This CDR3 has 17 amino acids. CDR1 and CDR2 from the germline V gene are LGHNA and YSLEER. The ends lost 4 bases at V and 0 bases at J; junction bases unmatched: 7. CDR3 bases: TGCGCCAGCAGCCGGGGGTTTAGCGGGAGCTCCTACAATGAGCAGTTCTTC. Residues: CASSRGFSGSSYNEQFF.

This chain links TRBV29-1 with TRBJ1-5, with a tentative D call TRBD1 (5 bases). The germline V gene encodes CDR1 SQVTM and CDR2 ANQGSEA. CDR3 length: 13 residues. The germline V and J ends were trimmed by 4 bases and 2 bases, with 9 bases remaining between them. The CDR3 sequence is CSVGGDGNQPQHF. The DNA for the CDR3 is TGCAGCGTTGGCGGGGACGGCAATCAGCCCCAGCATTTT.

This clone has only a few counts. J is TRBJ1-5 and V is TRBV2; 8 nucleotides line up with TRBD1. From germline, CDR1 is SNHLY and CDR2 FYNNEI. The CDR3 length is 15 residues. Trimming at V came to 4 bases and at J to 2 bases, leaving 4 bases not matched to a gene. CDR3 in amino acids: CASSAQGVGNQPQHF. CDR3 DNA: TGTGCCAGCAGTGCACAGGGGGTCGGCAATCAGCCCCAGCATTTT.

The gene calls are TRBV9 and TRBJ2-7, with TRBD2 matching 9 bases. The germline V gene has CDR1 SGDLS and CDR2 YYNGEE. Trimming cost V 0 bases and J 5 bases; bases outside gene matches: 6. CDR3 size: 15 residues. For the CDR3, the DNA is TGTGCCAGCAGCGTAGAGGCTAGCGGGACGCACGAGCAGTACTTC. This encodes CASSVEASGTHEQYF.

This chain connects TRBV5-6 to TRBJ1-4; D may be TRBD1 (6 bases). Germline assignment: CDR1 SGHDT and CDR2 YYEEEE. Trimming pared 4 bases from V and 6 bases from J, leaving 16 bases between. The CDR3 covers 15 residues. CDR3 DNA: TGTGCCAGCAGCGCAAGGGGGGTGGCGGATGAAAAACTGTTTTTT. As protein: CASSARGVADEKLFF.

This clone was counted once. V is TRBV28 and J is TRBJ1-2; TRBD1 matches at 7 bases. The V and J ends lost 5 bases and 1 base, in that order; junction bases with no gene match: 10. Germline V gene lookup returns CDR1 MDHEN and CDR2 SYDVKM. The CDR3 loop spans 16 amino acids. The CDR3: CASSPPGQLINYGYTF. As DNA, the CDR3 is TGTGCCAGCAGTCCACCGGGACAGCTAATTAACTATGGCTACACCTTC.

This clone has only one observation. The V gene is TRBV7-8, the J gene TRBJ1-3; 8 positions agree with TRBD1. Unmatched junction bases numbered 9, after V lost 5 bases and J lost 0 bases. The CDR3 totals 17 residues. Germline V gene lookup returns CDR1 SGHVS and CDR2 FQNEAQ. The CDR3 sequence: CASSQPGQVLSGNTIYF. CDR3 bases: TGTGCCAGCAGCCAGCCGGGACAGGTCCTCTCTGGAAACACCATATATTTT.

The chain recombines TRBV28 with TRBJ1-1; D is uncertain. Germline lookup yields CDR1 MDHEN and CDR2 SYDVKM. Trimming removed 6 bases at V and 1 base at J, with 15 bases between. The CDR3 runs 15 residues. CDR3 region: CASSETSGRNTEAFF. In DNA, the CDR3 is TGTGCCAGCAGCGAGACCTCCGGGCGGAACACTGAAGCTTTCTTT.

This sequence joins TRBV28 and TRBJ1-2, with D possibly being TRBD1 (5 bases). The CDR3 is made up of 15 amino acids. Trimming pared 3 bases from V and 8 bases from J, leaving 19 bases between. Germline CDR1 reads MDHEN; CDR2 reads SYDVKM. The CDR3 region has the DNA TGTGCCAGCAGTTTTGGGAGGCAGGGTTCTCGGGGCTACACCTTC. Amino acids: CASSFGRQGSRGYTF.

This clone showed up just a few times. V is TRBV6-1 and J is TRBJ1-5; 7 nucleotides align to TRBD1. Losses at the gene ends were 8 bases for V and 2 bases for J; bases not matched to a gene: 6. This CDR3 comprises 14 residues. Germline V lookup: CDR1 MNHNS, CDR2 SASEGT. CDR3 residues: CASREGAGNQPQHF. As DNA, the CDR3 is TGTGCCAGCCGGGAGGGGGCTGGCAATCAGCCCCAGCATTTT.

The gene calls are TRBV6-5 and TRBJ2-4, with 7 bases matching TRBD2. V was pared by 6 bases and J by 1 base, with 3 bases of the junction left unmatched. Germline loops: CDR1 MNHEY, CDR2 SVGAGI. The CDR3 contains 14 residues. The CDR3 DNA follows: TGTGCCAGCAGCCCCGGGAGGGCCAAAAACATTCAGTACTTC. This translates into CASSPGRAKNIQYF.

The chain employs TRBV9 and TRBJ2-2, with 7 bases identical to TRBD1. The CDR3 length is 14 residues. Germline values: CDR1 SGDLS, CDR2 YYNGEE. V was clipped by 4 bases and J by 3 bases; unmatched bases: 3. CDR3 in amino acids: CASSPTGYTGELFF. CDR3 DNA sequence: TGTGCCAGCAGCCCGACAGGGTACACCGGGGAGCTGTTTTTT.

In its sample, this clone was seen once. The chain carries TRBV19 and TRBJ2-3; a weak D match, TRBD2 (6 bases). The CDR3 is made up of 14 amino acids. The V end was cut by 6 bases, the J end by 2 bases, with 12 bases between. Germline CDR1 reads LNHDA; CDR2 reads SQIVND (reference sequence). DNA for the CDR3: TGTGCCAGTAGGGTAGCGGTCTCCACAGATACGCAGTATTTT. Residues: CASRVAVSTDTQYF.

The J gene is TRBJ2-5, the V gene TRBV28; D is perhaps TRBD2 (5 bases). Trimming took off 2 bases at V and 9 bases at J, with 10 bases between the two ends. CDR3 size: 12 residues. The germline V gene encodes CDR1 MDHEN and CDR2 SYDVKM. CDR3 DNA: TGTGCCAGCAGTTTAACGGGGTGGGCCCAGTACTTC. Translation gives CASSLTGWAQYF.

Points on this clone: Other DNA sequences within the sample encode an identical CDR3. V is TRBV5-1 and J is TRBJ2-1; 13 bases map to TRBD2. V was clipped by 3 bases and J by 4 bases; unmatched bases: 1. Germline V gene data show CDR1 as SGHRS and CDR2 as YFSETQ. This CDR3 region has 15 residues. CDR3 in DNA: TGCGCCAGCAGCTCGGGACTAGCGGGGTACAATGAGCAGTTCTTC. The encoded protein is CASSSGLAGYNEQFF.

V is TRBV28 and J is TRBJ1-2; D might be TRBD1 (5 bases). Trimming left V 8 bases short and J 4 bases short, with 20 bases between. Germline values: CDR1 MDHEN, CDR2 SYDVKM. The CDR3 is 15 residues long. The CDR3 sequence is CASSPGGWGTYGYTF. CDR3 sequence (DNA): TGTGCCAGCTCTCCGGGGGGATGGGGCACCTATGGCTACACCTTC.

V gene TRBV7-2 combines with J gene TRBJ2-5; D is uncertain. CDR1 SGHTA and CDR2 FQGNSA come from the germline V gene. The CDR3 is 14 amino acids. Between the trimmed V and J ends, which lost 0 bases and 5 bases, there was a span of 10 bases. CDR3: CASSLARDLETQYF. CDR3 sequence (DNA): TGTGCCAGCAGCTTAGCGAGAGACTTGGAGACCCAGTACTTC.

The rearrangement links TRBV2 to TRBJ1-3; no clear D gene. The CDR3 loop spans 13 amino acids. The ends were cut back, 4 bases at V and 5 bases at J, with 9 bases in the middle. The germline V gene encodes CDR1 SNHLY and CDR2 FYNNEI. CDR3 protein: CASSVGERNTIYF. The CDR3 nucleotides are TGTGCCAGCAGTGTGGGAGAGCGAAACACCATATATTTT.

The rearrangement joins TRBV25-1 to TRBJ2-2; D unclear. The CDR3 sequence is 12 residues long. V shed 6 bases and J shed 8 bases, with 10 bases lying between them. Germline V CDR1 and CDR2: MGHDK, SYGVNS. In DNA form, the CDR3 reads TGTGCCAGCAGGCCCCGAGTTGGGGAGCTGTTTTTT. It codes for CASRPRVGELFF.

This chain connects TRBV27 to TRBJ2-7; 9 nucleotides align to TRBD2. CDR1 and CDR2 (germline): MNHEY, SMNVEV (reference sequence). The junction had 6 bases not matched to a gene; V was cut back by 6 bases and J by 0 bases. There are 15 residues in the CDR3. This CDR3 is CASRLERGASYEQYF. CDR3 DNA: TGTGCCAGCAGACTGGAGCGGGGGGCCTCCTACGAGCAGTACTTC.

This clone has a handful of counts. The chain links TRBV27 to TRBJ1-2; TRBD1 matches 12 bases. CDR1 MNHEY and CDR2 SMNVEV come from the germline V gene (reference sequence). The CDR3 sequence is 17 residues long. Unmatched junction bases numbered 10, after V lost 3 bases and J lost 5 bases. CDR3 in amino acids: CASSLSGTGGVGYGYTF. The CDR3 DNA reads as TGTGCCAGCAGTTTGTCCGGGACAGGGGGCGTGGGGTATGGCTACACCTTC.

By proportion, this clone is medium-sized. The chain uses TRBV2 and TRBJ2-7, with a tentative D call TRBD2 (5 bases). V gave up 7 bases and J gave up 2 bases, with 15 bases separating them. Germline CDR1 and CDR2: SNHLY and FYNNEI. This CDR3 spans 14 amino acids. The CDR3 coding sequence is TGTGCCAGCACCGCGGGCCGGACCCCCTACGAGCAGTACTTC. Its protein is CASTAGRTPYEQYF.

The V call is TRBV4-2, the J call TRBJ1-5; D remains ambiguous. This CDR3 is built from 15 residues. The germline V and J ends were trimmed by 0 bases and 1 base, with 7 bases remaining between them. Germline values: CDR1 LGHNA, CDR2 YNFKEQ. This CDR3 reads CASSQETGSNQPQHF. CDR3 DNA: TGTGCCAGCAGCCAAGAGACGGGGAGCAATCAGCCCCAGCATTTT.

The chain employs TRBV30 and TRBJ1-4, with TRBD1 matching over 8 bases. V lost 5 bases and J lost 11; bases outside the gene matches: 4. CDR1 and CDR2 (germline): GTSNPN, SVGIG (reference sequence). This CDR3 has 11 amino acids. The CDR3 is CAWYRGKKLFF. The CDR3 DNA sequence: TGTGCCTGGTACAGGGGGAAGAAACTGTTTTTT.

The V and J genes are TRBV4-1 and TRBJ1-2; a possible D gene is TRBD1 (5 bases). The CDR3 has 15 amino acids. V lost 3 bases and J 0 bases, leaving 11 bases between the germline ends. Germline V lookup: CDR1 MGHRA, CDR2 YSYEKL. As DNA, the CDR3 is TGCGCCAGCAGCCAGGGGGGTCCAGCTAACTATGGCTACACCTTC. It yields the protein CASSQGGPANYGYTF.